This T cell receptor beta chain comes out of a study of cytomegalovirus exposure and HLA in healthy donors. Broader study findings: CMV antigen specificity was confirmed in vitro for three CMV-associated chains. Cytomegalovirus-associated TCR beta chains were listed, numbering roughly 150. The dataset shows that most TCR sequences were rare, while some public TCRs occurred in many donors.

Method: immunoSEQ multiplex PCR; TCRdb's copy keeps in-frame clones and lacks some. This sample has approximately 280,000 clones, with around 89% found just once. Per germline, CDR1 SGDLS and CDR2 YYNGEE. V lost 0 bases and J lost 6, with 10 bases in between. The CDR3 is 13 residues long. Notes on this clone: Its antigen is undetermined.

The source material was PBMCs. The chain joins TRBV9 to TRBJ2-7, with D maybe TRBD2 (5 bases). The receptor comes from a woman between 18 and 29 years old in good health and CMV-seronegative. The CDR3 protein is CASSVARGSEQYF. The CDR3 DNA follows: TGTGCCAGCAGCGTAGCTAGAGGGAGCGAGCAGTACTTC.